The rows below give T cell receptor beta chains drawn from one sample of a study of shared clonotypes between healthy human individuals. Assay used: immunoSEQ multiplex PCR; TCRdb lists only in-frame clones, some missing. Among roughly 110,000 clones listed, about 63% were seen once. The sequenced sample consisted of memory CD8+ T cells sorted from blood. The receptors here all came from a woman in her 30s in good health. CDR3s include the opening cysteine and the closing phenylalanine or tryptophan. The order of the fields is clone size, V gene, D gene, J gene, CDR3 DNA, CDR3 protein. D genes are given only for firm matches. Size is stated for part of the rows, as once, few or many counts, or as a class when the clone is expanded.

>NA|TRBV28|NA|TRBJ1-2
TGTGCCAGCAGTCCATCCCGGGGGCAGGATTACTACACCTTC
CASSPSRGQDYYTF
>NA|TRBV27|TRBD2|TRBJ2-1
TGTGCCAGCAGCCTAGCGGGAGGGCGAGCCTATGAGCAGTTCTTC
CASSLAGGRAYEQFF
>NA|TRBV15|NA|TRBJ2-3
TGTGCCACCAGCAGGAACGGTGGGGTCACAGATACGCAGTATTTT
CATSRNGGVTDTQYF
>NA|TRBV4-2|NA|TRBJ2-7
TGTGCCAGCAGCCAACGGGAATCAACAGCTTTTCGGGGCTACGAGCAGTACTTC
CASSQRESTAFRGYEQYF
>NA|TRBV4-2|TRBD2|TRBJ2-1
TGTGCCAGCAGCCCCTTGAGCGGGAGAGTCAATGAGCAGTTCTTC
CASSPLSGRVNEQFF
>NA|TRBV19|TRBD1|TRBJ1-3
TGTGCCAGTAATCCAGGGGGCTCTGGAAACACCATATATTTT
CASNPGGSGNTIYF
>few|TRBV5-6|NA|TRBJ1-5
TGTGCCAGCAGCTTGGACGGGAGCAATCAGCCCCAGCATTTT
CASSLDGSNQPQHF
>NA|TRBV6-6|NA|TRBJ2-7
TGTGCCAGCAGTTACTCGAGTACGGGAGATCCCCTCGAGCAGTACTTC
CASSYSSTGDPLEQYF
>many|TRBV10-3|NA|TRBJ2-2
TGTGCCATCAGTGAGTCAGAGACGCCGAACACCGGGGAGCTGTTTTTT
CAISESETPNTGELFF
>NA|TRBV4-1|NA|TRBJ2-1
TGCGCCAGCAGCCGAGCTAACCCCCCAACTTCAGGGGTCAGGAGCTCCTACAATGAGCAGTTCTTC
CASSRANPPTSGVRSSYNEQFF